This T cell receptor beta chain is from a study of shared clonotypes between healthy human individuals. CD45RO-negative, CCR7-positively selected cells formed the naive CD8 fraction, excluding terminally differentiated effector memory CD45RA+ cells. The table came from immunoSEQ multiplex PCR; TCRdb's copy has only in-frame clones and leaves some out. The table lists about 590,000 clones, roughly 95% of them singletons. General study points: The sharing of around 5% of naive CD4 clonotypes was seen across a few donors. Lower generation probabilities were found for non-shared clonotypes than for those shared by all four donors. Exclusively blood specimens were collected; tissue repertoires likely differ.

CDR3 length: 16 amino acids. Trimming left V 2 bases short and J 5 bases short, with 18 bases between. From germline, CDR1 is MNHEY and CDR2 SVGAGI. In its sample, this clone was seen once. Its target is not known. The chain recombines TRBV6-5 with TRBJ2-5, with D perhaps TRBD1 or TRBD2 (5 bases each). Sequenced material: naive CD8+ T cells sorted from blood. This TCR came from a woman aged 25 to 39 in good health. The CDR3: CASSYGPWGTEETQYF. Here the CDR3 DNA reads TGTGCCAGCAGTTACGGGCCTTGGGGGACGGAGGAGACCCAGTACTTC.